This paragraph covers one T cell receptor beta chain sequence. Its specificity is unknown. CDR1 is MGHDK, CDR2 SYGVNS, per germline. With V trimmed by 9 bases and J by 3 bases, 7 bases remained unmatched. The CDR3 extends over 15 amino acids. The donors were healthy bone marrow donors. This entry comes from a study of cytomegalovirus exposure and HLA in healthy donors. Study results and limitations: The listing of 150 to 200 TCR beta chains classed them as cytomegalovirus-associated. A later analysis linked a missense DCLRE1C variant to TCR beta V- and J-gene trimming. An assumption of roughly uniform sequencing depth across donors underlay the presence/absence analyses.

Use of 60 Vbeta and 13 Jbeta primers characterized the PCR. Assay: immunoSEQ multiplex PCR; the TCRdb copy retains only in-frame clones and omits some. The data contain 150,000 to 200,000 clones, 80% to 85% of them seen just once; the ten biggest clones take up more than 1.5%. V gene TRBV25-1 combines with J gene TRBJ2-2; the match to TRBD1 covers 10 bases. The receptor's source is a man aged 45-65 years in good health and CMV-seronegative. What was sequenced was PBMCs. DNA for the CDR3: TGTGCCAGTGTCCCGGACAGGGGGTACACCGGGGAGCTGTTTTTT. Translating gives CASVPDRGYTGELFF.